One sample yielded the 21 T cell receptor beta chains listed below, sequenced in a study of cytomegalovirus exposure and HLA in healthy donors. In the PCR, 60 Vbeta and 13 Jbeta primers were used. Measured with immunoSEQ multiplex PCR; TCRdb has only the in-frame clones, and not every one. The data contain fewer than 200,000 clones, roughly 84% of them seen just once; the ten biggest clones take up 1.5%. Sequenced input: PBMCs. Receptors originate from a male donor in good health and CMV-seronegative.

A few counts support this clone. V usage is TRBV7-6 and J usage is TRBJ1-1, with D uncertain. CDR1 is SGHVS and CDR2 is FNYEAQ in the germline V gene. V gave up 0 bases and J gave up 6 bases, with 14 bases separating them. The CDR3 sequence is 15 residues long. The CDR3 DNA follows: TGTGCCAGCAGCTTAGCTGGCGGAGTTACGGCTGAAGCTTTCTTT. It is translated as CASSLAGGVTAEAFF.

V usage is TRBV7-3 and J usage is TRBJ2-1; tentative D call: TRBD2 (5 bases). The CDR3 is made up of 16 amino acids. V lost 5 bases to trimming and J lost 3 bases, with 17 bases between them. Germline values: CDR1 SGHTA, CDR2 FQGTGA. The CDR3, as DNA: TGTGCCAGCAGCGCGGACCTAGCAGAGCTCTACAATGAGCAGTTCTTC. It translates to CASSADLAELYNEQFF.

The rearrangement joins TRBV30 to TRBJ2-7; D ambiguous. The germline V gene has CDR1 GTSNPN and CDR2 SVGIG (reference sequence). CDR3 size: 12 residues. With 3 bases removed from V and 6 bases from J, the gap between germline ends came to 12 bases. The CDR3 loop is CAWSDDMLEQYF. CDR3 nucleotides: TGTGCCTGGAGCGATGACATGCTCGAGCAGTACTTC.

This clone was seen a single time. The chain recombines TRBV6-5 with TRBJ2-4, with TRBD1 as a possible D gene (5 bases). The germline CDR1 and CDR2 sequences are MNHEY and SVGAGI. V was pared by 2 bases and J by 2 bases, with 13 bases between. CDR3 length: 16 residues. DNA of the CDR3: TGTGCCAGCAGTTACGGGGCGCTGGATACCAAAAACATTCAGTACTTC. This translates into CASSYGALDTKNIQYF.

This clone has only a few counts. CDR3 bases: TGTGCCAGCAGCTCCATCAGGGATTACTATGGCTACACCTTC. Its translation: CASSSIRDYYGYTF. The chain has TRBV11-2 and TRBJ1-2; D perhaps matches TRBD1 (5 bases). Germline CDR1 reads SGHAT; CDR2 reads FQNNGV. V was cut by 4 bases and J by 3 bases, with 12 bases left in between. The CDR3 loop spans 14 amino acids. The whole variable domain, remainder taken from reference TRBV11-2 and TRBJ1-2, is EAGVAQSPRYKIIEKRQSVAFWCNPISGHATLYWYQQILGQGPKLLIQFQNNGVVDDSQLPKDRFSAERLKGVDSTLKIQPAKLEDSAVYLCASSSIRDYYGYTFGSGTRLTVV.

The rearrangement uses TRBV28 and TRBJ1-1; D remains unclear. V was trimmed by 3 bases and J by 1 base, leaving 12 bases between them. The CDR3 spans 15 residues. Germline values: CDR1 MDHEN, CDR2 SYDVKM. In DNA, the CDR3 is TGTGCCAGCAGTTTGGCTGTTGTACCGAACACTGAAGCTTTCTTT. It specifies CASSLAVVPNTEAFF.

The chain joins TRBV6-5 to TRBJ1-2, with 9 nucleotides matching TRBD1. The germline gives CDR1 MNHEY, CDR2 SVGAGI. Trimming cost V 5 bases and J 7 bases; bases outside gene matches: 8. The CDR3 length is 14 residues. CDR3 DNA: TGTGCCAGCAGTGCGACGACAGGGGGAGGTGGCTACACCTTC. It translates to CASSATTGGGGYTF.

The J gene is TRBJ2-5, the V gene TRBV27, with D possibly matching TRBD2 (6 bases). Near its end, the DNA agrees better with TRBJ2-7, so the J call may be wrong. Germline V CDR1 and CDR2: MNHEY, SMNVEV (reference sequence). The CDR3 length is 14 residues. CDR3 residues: CASSLEHREYEQYF. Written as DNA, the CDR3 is TGTGCCAGCAGTTTAGAACATCGGGAGTACGAGCAGTACTTC.

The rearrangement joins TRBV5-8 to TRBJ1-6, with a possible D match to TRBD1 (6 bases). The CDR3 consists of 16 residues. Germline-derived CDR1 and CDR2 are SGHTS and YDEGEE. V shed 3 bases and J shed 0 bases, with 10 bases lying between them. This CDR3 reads CASSYKGGSYNSPLHF. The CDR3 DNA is TGTGCCAGCAGCTACAAAGGGGGCTCCTATAATTCACCCCTCCACTTT.

Written as DNA, the CDR3 is TGTGCCAGCAGCGATCTAGGGACAGACACAGATACGCAGTATTTT. Its translation is CASSDLGTDTDTQYF. The J gene is TRBJ2-3, the V gene TRBV7-3; 7 nucleotides line up with TRBD1. The CDR3 contains 15 residues. Germline lookup yields CDR1 SGHTA and CDR2 FQGTGA. J was trimmed by 2 bases and V by 5 bases; bases with no gene match: 7.

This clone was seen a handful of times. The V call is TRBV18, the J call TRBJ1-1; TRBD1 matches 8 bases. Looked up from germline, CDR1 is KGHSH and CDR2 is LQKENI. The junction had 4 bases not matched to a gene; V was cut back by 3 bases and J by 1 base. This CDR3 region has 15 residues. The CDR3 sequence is CASSPQDRANTEAFF. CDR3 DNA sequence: TGTGCCAGCTCACCCCAGGACAGGGCGAACACTGAAGCTTTCTTT.

CDR3 region: CASSLGEPRAGGVGNTGELFF. The CDR3 coding sequence is TGTGCCAGCAGTTTGGGCGAGCCACGGGCAGGGGGCGTGGGGAACACCGGGGAGCTGTTTTTT. The chain has TRBV28 and TRBJ2-2, with 8 bases fitting TRBD1. The CDR3 is 21 residues long. Germline CDR1 is MDHEN and CDR2 is SYDVKM. After removal of 3 bases from V and 1 base from J, the junction contained 19 bases not matched to a gene.

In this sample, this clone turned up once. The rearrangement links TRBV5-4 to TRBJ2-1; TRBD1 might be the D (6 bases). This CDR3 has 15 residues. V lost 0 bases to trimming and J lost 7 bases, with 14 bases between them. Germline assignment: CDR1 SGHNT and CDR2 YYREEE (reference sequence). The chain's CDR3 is CASSLAVGQGNEQFF. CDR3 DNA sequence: TGTGCCAGCAGCTTGGCGGTAGGCCAGGGGAATGAGCAGTTCTTC.

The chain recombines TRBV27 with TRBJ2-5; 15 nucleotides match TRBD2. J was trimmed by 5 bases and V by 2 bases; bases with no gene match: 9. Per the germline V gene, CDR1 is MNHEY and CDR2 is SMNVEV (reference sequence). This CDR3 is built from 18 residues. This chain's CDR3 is CASSLRGLAGGPRETQYF. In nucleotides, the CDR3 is TGTGCCAGCAGTTTACGGGGACTAGCGGGAGGACCCCGGGAGACCCAGTACTTC.

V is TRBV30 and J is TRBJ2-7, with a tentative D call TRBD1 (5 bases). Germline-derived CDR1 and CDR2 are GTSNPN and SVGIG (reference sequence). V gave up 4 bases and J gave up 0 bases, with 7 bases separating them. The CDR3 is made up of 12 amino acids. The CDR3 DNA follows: TGTGCCTGGACCAGGGACTCCTACGAGCAGTACTTC. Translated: CAWTRDSYEQYF.

The CDR3 loop reads CASSSAGGTEAFF. The CDR3 DNA reads TGTGCCAGTAGTTCCGCAGGGGGAACTGAAGCTTTCTTT. V is TRBV19 and J is TRBJ1-1; the match to TRBD1 covers 7 bases. Germline V CDR1 and CDR2: LNHDA, SQIVND (reference sequence). The length of the CDR3 is 13 residues. V trimming: 5 bases; J trimming: 5 bases; junction bases outside the gene matches: 5.

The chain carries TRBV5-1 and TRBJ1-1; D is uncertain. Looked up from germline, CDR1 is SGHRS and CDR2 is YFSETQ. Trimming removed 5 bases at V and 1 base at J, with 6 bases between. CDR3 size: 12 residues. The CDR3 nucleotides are TGCGCCAGCAGGGAGGGGAACACTGAAGCTTTCTTT. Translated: CASREGNTEAFF.

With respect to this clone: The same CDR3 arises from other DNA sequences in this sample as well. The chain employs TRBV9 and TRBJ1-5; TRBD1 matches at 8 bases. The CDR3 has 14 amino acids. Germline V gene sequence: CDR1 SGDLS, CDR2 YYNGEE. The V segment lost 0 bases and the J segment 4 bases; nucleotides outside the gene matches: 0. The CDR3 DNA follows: TGTGCCAGCAGCGTAGGGACAGGGAATCAGCCCCAGCATTTT. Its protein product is CASSVGTGNQPQHF.

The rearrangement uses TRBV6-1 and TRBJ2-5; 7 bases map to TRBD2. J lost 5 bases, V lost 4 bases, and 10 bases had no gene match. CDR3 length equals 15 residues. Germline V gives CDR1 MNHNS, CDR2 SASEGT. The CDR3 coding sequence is TGTGCCAGCAGTGCCGTTACTGGGGGGGTCGAGACCCAGTACTTC. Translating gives CASSAVTGGVETQYF.

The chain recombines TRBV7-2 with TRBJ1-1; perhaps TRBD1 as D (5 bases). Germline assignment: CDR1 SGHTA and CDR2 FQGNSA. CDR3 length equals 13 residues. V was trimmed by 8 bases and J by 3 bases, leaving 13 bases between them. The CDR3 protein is CASGRIGDTEAFF. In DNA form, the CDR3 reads TGTGCCAGCGGGCGTATAGGGGACACTGAAGCTTTCTTT.

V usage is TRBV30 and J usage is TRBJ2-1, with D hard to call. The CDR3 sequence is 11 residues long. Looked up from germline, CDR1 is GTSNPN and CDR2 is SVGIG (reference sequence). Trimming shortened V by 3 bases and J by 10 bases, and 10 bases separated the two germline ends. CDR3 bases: TGTGCCTGGAGCGTAGAGGTCGAGCAGTTCTTC. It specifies CAWSVEVEQFF.